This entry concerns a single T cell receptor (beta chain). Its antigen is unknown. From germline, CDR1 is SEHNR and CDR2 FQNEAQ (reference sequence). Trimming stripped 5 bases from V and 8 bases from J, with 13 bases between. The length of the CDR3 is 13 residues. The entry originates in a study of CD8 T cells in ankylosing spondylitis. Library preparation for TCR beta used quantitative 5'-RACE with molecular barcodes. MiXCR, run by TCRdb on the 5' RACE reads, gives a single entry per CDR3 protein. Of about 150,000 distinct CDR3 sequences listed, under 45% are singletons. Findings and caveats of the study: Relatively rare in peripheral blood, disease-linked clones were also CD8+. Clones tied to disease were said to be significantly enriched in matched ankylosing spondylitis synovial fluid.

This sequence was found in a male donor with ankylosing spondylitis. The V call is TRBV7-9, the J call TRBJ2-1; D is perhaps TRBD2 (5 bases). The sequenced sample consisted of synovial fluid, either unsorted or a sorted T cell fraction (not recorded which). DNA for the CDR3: TGTGCCAGCAGCCTCGACTATTTAGATGAGCAGTTCTTC. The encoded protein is CASSLDYLDEQFF.